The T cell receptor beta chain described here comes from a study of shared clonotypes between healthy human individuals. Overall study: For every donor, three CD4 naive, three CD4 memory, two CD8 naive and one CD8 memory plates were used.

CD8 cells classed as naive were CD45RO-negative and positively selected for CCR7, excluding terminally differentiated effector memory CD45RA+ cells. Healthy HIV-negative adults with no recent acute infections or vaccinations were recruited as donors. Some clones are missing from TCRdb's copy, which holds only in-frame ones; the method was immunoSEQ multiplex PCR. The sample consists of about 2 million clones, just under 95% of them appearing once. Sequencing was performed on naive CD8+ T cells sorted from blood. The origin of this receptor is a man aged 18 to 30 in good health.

The CDR3, as DNA: TGCGCCAGCAGCCAAGTACAGGGGTACCAAGAGACCCAGTACTTC. Translation gives CASSQVQGYQETQYF. J is TRBJ2-5 and V is TRBV4-1; 7 bases are shared with TRBD1. CDR1 is MGHRA, CDR2 YSYEKL, per germline. V was pared by 1 base and J by 0 bases, with 2 bases of the junction left unmatched. The CDR3 length is 15 residues.